This T cell receptor (beta chain) was recorded in a study of early T cells in non-severe SARS-CoV-2 infection. Study context: The study sequenced bulk RNA from unsorted whole blood, with chains unpaired. Study outcomes and limitations: CD4 and private specificities were missed by VDJdb matching, which favored anti-spike CD8 responses.

There are many counts of this clonotype. Its matching antigen is unknown. cDNA molecules, individually, were tagged with unique molecular identifiers. In TCRdb, the 5' RACE reads were re-called with MiXCR into one record per CDR3 protein. The profile shows about 56,000 distinct CDR3 sequences, over 9.5% of them singletons. Germline loops: CDR1 MNHNY, CDR2 SVGAGI (reference sequence). There are 16 residues in the CDR3. V lost 10 bases and J lost 10; bases outside the gene matches: 15. The source is an adult who was a healthcare worker with PCR-confirmed SARS-CoV-2 infection or an uninfected control (not recorded which). The V and J genes are TRBV6-6 and TRBJ2-1; TRBD2 agrees at 14 bases. Source material: whole blood. CDR3 region: CATETSGRAGVREQFF. CDR3 DNA sequence: TGTGCCACCGAGACTAGCGGGAGGGCCGGAGTACGGGAGCAGTTCTTC.